The clone carrying this TCR beta chain was counted a few times. Its antigen remains unidentified. The protocol was immunoSEQ multiplex PCR, while the TCRdb copy is restricted to in-frame clones and leaves out a portion. Found here are roughly 30,000 clones, 75% to 85% of them singletons; the top ten hold almost 6%. This sample is drawn from a study of Siglec-9 on CD8 T cells in melanoma. J was trimmed by 4 bases and V by 1 base; bases with no gene match: 3. The CDR3 is 15 residues long. The germline V gene has CDR1 SGHDN and CDR2 FVKESK. Study observations and caveats: An effector memory CD8+ T-cell subset seemingly accumulating in melanoma was reportedly marked and regulated by Siglec-9.

This chain connects TRBV14 to TRBJ2-1; 8 nucleotides agree with TRBD2. This receptor was identified in a human donor in good health. Input material: Siglec-9- CD8+ T cells sorted from blood. The CDR3 coding sequence is TGTGCCAGCAGCCAAGGACTAGCGAAATACAATGAGCAGTTCTTC. This codes for CASSQGLAKYNEQFF. Variable domain in full (rest from reference TRBV14 and TRBJ2-1): EAGVTQFPSHSVIEKGQTVTLRCDPISGHDNLYWYRRVMGKEIKFLLHFVKESKQDESGMPNNRFLAERTGGTYSTLKVQPAELEDSGVYFCASSQGLAKYNEQFFGPGTRLTVL.